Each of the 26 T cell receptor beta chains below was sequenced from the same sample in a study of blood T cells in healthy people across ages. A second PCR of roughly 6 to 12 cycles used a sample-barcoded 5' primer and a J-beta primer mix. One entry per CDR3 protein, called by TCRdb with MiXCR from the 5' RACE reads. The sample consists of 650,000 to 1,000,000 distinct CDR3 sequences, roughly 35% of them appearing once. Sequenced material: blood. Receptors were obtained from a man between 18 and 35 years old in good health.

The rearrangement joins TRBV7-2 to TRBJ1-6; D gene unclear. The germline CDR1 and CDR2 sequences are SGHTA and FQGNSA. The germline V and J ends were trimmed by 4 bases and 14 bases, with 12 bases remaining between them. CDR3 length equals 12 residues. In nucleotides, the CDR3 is TGTGCCAGCAGCTCCACACGCCCAGCCCTCCACTTT. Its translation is CASSSTRPALHF.

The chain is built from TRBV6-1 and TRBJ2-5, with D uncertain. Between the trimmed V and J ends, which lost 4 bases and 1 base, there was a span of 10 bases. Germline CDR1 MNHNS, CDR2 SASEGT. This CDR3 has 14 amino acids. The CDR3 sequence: CASSGGVLQETQYF. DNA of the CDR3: TGTGCCAGCAGTGGAGGAGTCCTCCAAGAGACCCAGTACTTC.

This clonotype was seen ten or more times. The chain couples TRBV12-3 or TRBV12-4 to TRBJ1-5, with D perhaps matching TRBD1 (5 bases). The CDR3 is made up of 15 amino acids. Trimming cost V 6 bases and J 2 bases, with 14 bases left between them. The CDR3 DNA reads TGTGCCAGCAGCCCCGGGTCGGGGGGCAATCAGCCCCAGCATTTT. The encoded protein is CASSPGSGGNQPQHF.

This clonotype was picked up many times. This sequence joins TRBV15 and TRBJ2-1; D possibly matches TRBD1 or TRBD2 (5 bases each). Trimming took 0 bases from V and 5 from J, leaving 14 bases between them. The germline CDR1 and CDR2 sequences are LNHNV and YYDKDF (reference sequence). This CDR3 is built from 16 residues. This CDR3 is CATSRDSRAEDNEQFF. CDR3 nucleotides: TGTGCCACCAGCAGAGATAGCAGGGCGGAGGACAATGAGCAGTTCTTC.

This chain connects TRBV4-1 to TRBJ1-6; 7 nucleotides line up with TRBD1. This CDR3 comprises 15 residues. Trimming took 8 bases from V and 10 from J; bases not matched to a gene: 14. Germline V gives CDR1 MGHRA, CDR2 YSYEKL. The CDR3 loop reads CASATSQGVGSPLHF. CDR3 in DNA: TGCGCCAGCGCTACTTCGCAGGGGGTTGGATCACCCCTCCACTTT.

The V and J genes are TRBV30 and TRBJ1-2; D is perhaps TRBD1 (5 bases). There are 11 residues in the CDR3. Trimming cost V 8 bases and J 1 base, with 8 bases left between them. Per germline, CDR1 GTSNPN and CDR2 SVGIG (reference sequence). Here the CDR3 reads CAGTDNYGYTF. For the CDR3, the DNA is TGTGCCGGGACGGATAACTATGGCTACACCTTC.

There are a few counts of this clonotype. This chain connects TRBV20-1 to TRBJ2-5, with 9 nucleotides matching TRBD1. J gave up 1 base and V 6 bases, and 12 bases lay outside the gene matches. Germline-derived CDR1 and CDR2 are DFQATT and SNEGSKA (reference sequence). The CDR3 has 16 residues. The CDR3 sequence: CSAPVADRGIQETQYF. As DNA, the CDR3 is TGCAGTGCCCCAGTAGCGGACAGGGGAATCCAAGAGACCCAGTACTTC.

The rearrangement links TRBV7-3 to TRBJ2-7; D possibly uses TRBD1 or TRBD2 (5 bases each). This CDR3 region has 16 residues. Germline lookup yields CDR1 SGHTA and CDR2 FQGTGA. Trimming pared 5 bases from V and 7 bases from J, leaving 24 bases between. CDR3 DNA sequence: TGTGCCAGCAGCGCCAGAGGGGCTACCCCTAACAATGAGCAGTACTTC. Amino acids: CASSARGATPNNEQYF.

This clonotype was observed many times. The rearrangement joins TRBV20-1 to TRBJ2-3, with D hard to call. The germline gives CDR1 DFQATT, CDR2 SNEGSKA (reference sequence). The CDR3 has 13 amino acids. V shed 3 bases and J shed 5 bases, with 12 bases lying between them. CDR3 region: CSASDLVEDTQYF. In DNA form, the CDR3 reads TGCAGTGCTAGTGACCTCGTGGAAGATACGCAGTATTTT.

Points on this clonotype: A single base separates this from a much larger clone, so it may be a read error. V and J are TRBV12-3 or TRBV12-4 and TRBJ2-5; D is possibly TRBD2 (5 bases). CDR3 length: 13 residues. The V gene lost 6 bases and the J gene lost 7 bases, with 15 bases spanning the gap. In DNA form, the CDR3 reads TGTGCCAGCAGCATCTTAGAAGGAGGGACCCAGTACTTC. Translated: CASSILEGGTQYF.

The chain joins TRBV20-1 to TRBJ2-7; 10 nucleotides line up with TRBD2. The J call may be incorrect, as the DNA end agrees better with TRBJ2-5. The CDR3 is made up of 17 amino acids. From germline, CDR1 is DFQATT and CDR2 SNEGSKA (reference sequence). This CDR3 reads CSARDRLAGADGETQYF. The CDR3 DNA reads TGCAGTGCTAGAGATCGCCTAGCGGGGGCTGATGGGGAGACCCAGTACTTC.

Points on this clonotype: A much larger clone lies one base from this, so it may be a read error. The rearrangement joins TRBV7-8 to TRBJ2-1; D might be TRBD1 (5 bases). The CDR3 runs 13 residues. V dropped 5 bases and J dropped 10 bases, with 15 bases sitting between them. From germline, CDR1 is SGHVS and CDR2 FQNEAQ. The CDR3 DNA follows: TGTGCCAGCAGCGTAGGGGTGGTGGGAGAGCAGTTCTTC. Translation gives CASSVGVVGEQFF.

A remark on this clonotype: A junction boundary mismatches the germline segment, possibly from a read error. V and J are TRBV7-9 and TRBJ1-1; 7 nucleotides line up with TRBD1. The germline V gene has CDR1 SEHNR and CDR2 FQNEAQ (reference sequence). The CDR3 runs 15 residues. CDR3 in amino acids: CAGSPYRQGFTEAFF. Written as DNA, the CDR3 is TGTGCCGGCAGCCCCTATCGACAGGGTTTCACTGAAGCTTTCTTT.

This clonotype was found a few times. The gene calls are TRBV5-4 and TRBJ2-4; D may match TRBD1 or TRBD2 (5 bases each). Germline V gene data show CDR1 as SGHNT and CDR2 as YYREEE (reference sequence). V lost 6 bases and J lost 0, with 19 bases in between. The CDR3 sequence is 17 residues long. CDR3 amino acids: CASNRGQLTLAKNIQYF. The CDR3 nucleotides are TGTGCCAGCAACCGGGGCCAACTTACATTAGCCAAAAACATTCAGTACTTC.

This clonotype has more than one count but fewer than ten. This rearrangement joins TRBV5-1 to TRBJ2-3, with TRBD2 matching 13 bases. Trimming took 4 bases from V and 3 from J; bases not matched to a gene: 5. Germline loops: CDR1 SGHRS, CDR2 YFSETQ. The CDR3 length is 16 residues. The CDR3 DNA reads TGCGCCAGCAGCCCCCTGACTAGCGGGGGGACAGATACGCAGTATTTT. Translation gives CASSPLTSGGTDTQYF.

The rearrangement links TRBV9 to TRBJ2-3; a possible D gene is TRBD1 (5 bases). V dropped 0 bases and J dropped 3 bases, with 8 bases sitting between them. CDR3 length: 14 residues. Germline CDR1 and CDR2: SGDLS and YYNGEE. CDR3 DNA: TGTGCCAGCAGCGTAGTATCAGGGACAGATACGCAGTATTTT. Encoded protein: CASSVVSGTDTQYF.

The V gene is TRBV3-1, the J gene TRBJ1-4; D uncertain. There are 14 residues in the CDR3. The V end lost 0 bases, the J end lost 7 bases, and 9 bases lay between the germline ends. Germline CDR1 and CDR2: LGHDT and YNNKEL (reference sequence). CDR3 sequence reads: CASSQDPPAEKLFF. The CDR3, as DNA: TGTGCCAGCAGCCAAGATCCCCCAGCTGAAAAACTGTTTTTT.

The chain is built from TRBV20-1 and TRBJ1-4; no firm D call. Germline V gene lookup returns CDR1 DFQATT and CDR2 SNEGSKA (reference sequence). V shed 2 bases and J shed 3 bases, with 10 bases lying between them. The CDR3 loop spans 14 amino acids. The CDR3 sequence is CSARFTWANEKLFF. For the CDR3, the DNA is TGCAGTGCTAGATTCACTTGGGCTAATGAAAAACTGTTTTTT.

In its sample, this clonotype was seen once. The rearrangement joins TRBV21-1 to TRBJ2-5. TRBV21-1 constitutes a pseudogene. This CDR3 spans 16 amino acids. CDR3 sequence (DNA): TGTGCCAGCAGCGAACGCCTGGATCGACAAACTTGTGAGCAGTACTTC. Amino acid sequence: CASSERLDRQTCEQYF.

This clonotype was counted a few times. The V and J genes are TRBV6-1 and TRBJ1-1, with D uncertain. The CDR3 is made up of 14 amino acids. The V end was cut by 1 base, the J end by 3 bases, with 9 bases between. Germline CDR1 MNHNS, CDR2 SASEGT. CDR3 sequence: CASSEVRADTEAFF. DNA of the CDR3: TGTGCCAGCAGTGAAGTTCGCGCCGACACTGAAGCTTTCTTT.

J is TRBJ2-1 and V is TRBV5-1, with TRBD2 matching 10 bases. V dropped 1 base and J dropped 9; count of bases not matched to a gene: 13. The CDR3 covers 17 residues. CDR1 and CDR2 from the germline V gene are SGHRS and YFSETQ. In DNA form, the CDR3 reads TGCGCCAGCAGCTTGCGGGCTAGCGGGGGAACCACAAGTGAGCAGTTCTTC. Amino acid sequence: CASSLRASGGTTSEQFF.

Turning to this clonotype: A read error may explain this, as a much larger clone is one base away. CDR3 residues: CSARDPGKDNEQYF. For the CDR3, the DNA is TGCAGTGCTAGGGATCCTGGGAAGGACAATGAGCAGTACTTC. The chain recombines TRBV20-1 with TRBJ2-4; possible D gene TRBD1, 5 bases. The CDR3 contains 14 residues. The V and J ends lost 3 bases and 13 bases respectively, with 22 bases between them. Germline V gene sequence: CDR1 DFQATT, CDR2 SNEGSKA (reference sequence).

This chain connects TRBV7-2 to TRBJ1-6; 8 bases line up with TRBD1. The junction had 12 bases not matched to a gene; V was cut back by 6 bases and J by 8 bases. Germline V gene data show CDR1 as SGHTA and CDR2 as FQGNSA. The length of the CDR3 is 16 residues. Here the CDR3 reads CASSLRPRQGHSPLHF. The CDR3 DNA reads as TGTGCCAGCAGTCTCCGCCCGAGACAGGGGCATTCACCCCTCCACTTT.

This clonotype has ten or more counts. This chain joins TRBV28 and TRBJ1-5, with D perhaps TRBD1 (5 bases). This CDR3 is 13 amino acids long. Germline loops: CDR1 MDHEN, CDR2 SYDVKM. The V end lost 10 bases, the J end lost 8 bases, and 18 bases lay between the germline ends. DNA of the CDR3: TGTGCCACCAGCGGGGCTTCATTAGAGCCCCAGCATTTT. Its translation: CATSGASLEPQHF.

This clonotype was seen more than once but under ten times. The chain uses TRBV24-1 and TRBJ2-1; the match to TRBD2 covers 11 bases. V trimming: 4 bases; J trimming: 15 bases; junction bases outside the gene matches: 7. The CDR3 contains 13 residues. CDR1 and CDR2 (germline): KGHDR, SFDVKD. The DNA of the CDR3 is TGTGCCACCAGTGACCTAGCGGGGGGTACAAGGTTCTTC. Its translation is CATSDLAGGTRFF.

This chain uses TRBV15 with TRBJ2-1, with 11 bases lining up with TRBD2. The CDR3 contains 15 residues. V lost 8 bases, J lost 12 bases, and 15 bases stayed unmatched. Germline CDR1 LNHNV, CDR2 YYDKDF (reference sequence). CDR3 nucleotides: TGTGCCACCTCATCCGGGACTAGCGGCCGACGGGTGCAGTTCTTC. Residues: CATSSGTSGRRVQFF.